The 25 T cell receptor beta chains given below trace back to one sample, sequenced in a study of persistence of HIV-infected CD4 T cells. The libraries were made with immunoSEQ version 4 in survey mode. Data came from immunoSEQ multiplex PCR; TCRdb stores just in-frame clones and leaves some out. The repertoire consists of about 30,000 clones, with 70% occurring once and the leading ten covering roughly 1.5%. The stimulus was an HIV-1 Gag 15-mer peptide pool, roughly 1 ug/peptide/mL. Sorting selected CD4+ T cells upregulating both CD40 ligand and CD69. What these receptors recognize is not known. Source: CD4+ T cells sorted from PBMCs after 18-hour stimulation, taken from a patient who received antiretroviral therapy. These receptors were taken from an adult man with HIV who was CMV-seropositive.

The V and J genes are TRBV19 and TRBJ2-2, with 8 bases fitting TRBD1. The V gene's germline CDR1 is LNHDA and CDR2 SQIVND (reference sequence). This CDR3 region has 14 residues. J lost 5 bases, V lost 9 bases, and 8 bases had no gene match. The CDR3 region is CASNDRGRTGELFF. The CDR3 DNA follows: TGTGCCAGCAACGACAGGGGTCGAACCGGGGAGCTGTTTTTT.

V is TRBV12-3 or TRBV12-4 and J is TRBJ1-1; D is uncertain. The CDR3 consists of 13 residues. Trimming left V 7 bases short and J 1 base short, with 10 bases between. Here the CDR3 DNA reads TGTGCCAGCACCCCCGGCTCGAACACTGAAGCTTTCTTT. This encodes CASTPGSNTEAFF.

This clone was counted between two and nine times. The CDR3 sequence: CASSYRRNTEAFF. The CDR3 bases are TGTGCCAGCAGTTACCGGAGGAACACTGAAGCTTTCTTT. This chain uses TRBV6-5 with TRBJ1-1; D unresolved. The CDR3 totals 13 residues. Germline loops: CDR1 MNHEY, CDR2 SVGAGI. Trimming pared 2 bases from V and 1 base from J, leaving 5 bases between.

The chain couples TRBV3-1 (or the pseudogene TRBV3-2) to TRBJ1-6; 8 bases are a match to TRBD1. Germline trimming cut 1 base from V and 11 bases from J; bases unmatched to any gene: 7. CDR3 length: 15 residues. Germline CDR1 LGHDT, CDR2 YNNKEL (reference sequence). The CDR3 region is CASSQGRQGKTPLHF. The CDR3 DNA is TGTGCCAGCAGCCAAGGAAGACAGGGGAAGACACCCCTCCACTTT.

The rearrangement uses TRBV19 and TRBJ2-7, with D possibly being TRBD2 (6 bases). The CDR3 runs to 15 residues. Trimming stripped 6 bases from V and 1 base from J, with 16 bases between. Germline CDR1 LNHDA, CDR2 SQIVND (reference sequence). CDR3 sequence (DNA): TGTGCCAGTAGGATTAGCGGCGGGGCGTCCTACGAGCAGTACTTC. Translation: CASRISGGASYEQYF.

In this sample, this clone turned up once. The chain has TRBV7-8 and TRBJ2-3, with TRBD2 matching 8 bases. The CDR3 extends over 16 amino acids. CDR1 and CDR2 from the germline V gene are SGHVS and FQNEAQ. Germline trimming cut 4 bases from V and 3 bases from J; bases unmatched to any gene: 9. This CDR3 is CASSYRGRGVTDTQYF. The CDR3 DNA follows: TGTGCCAGCAGCTACCGAGGGCGGGGGGTGACAGATACGCAGTATTTT.

The chain links TRBV4-1 to TRBJ2-7; D unresolved. Trimming cost V 2 bases and J 6 bases, with 11 bases left between them. The CDR3 totals 13 residues. The germline V gene has CDR1 MGHRA and CDR2 YSYEKL. The CDR3 region is CASSQKGISEQYF. CDR3 coding DNA: TGCGCCAGCAGCCAAAAGGGCATCAGCGAGCAGTACTTC.

The CDR3 loop is CASSRPTSNTEAFF. CDR3 DNA: TGTGCCAGCAGTCGGCCCACTTCTAACACTGAAGCTTTCTTT. This chain joins TRBV6-5 and TRBJ1-1, with D unresolved. V was shortened by 5 bases and J by 2 bases, with 12 bases between the two germline ends. The CDR3 is 14 amino acids. Germline CDR1 is MNHEY and CDR2 is SVGAGI.

The CDR3 bases are TGTGCCAGCAGTTTAACAGGGATCGGAAACACCATATATTTT. As protein: CASSLTGIGNTIYF. V and J are TRBV6-5 and TRBJ1-3; D possibly corresponds to TRBD1 (6 bases). The germline gives CDR1 MNHEY, CDR2 SVGAGI. Trimming removed 4 bases from V and 4 bases from J, with 11 bases in between. CDR3 length equals 14 residues.

This chain connects TRBV7-3 to TRBJ2-2; the D gene is possibly TRBD1 (6 bases). V shed 4 bases and J shed 3 bases, with 12 bases lying between them. CDR3 length: 15 residues. Germline values: CDR1 SGHTA, CDR2 FQGTGA. The CDR3 protein is CASSSSGQYTGELFF. CDR3 DNA: TGTGCCAGCAGCTCTTCGGGACAATACACCGGGGAGCTGTTTTTT.

This clone is judged medium-sized. The chain has TRBV6-5 and TRBJ1-4; D is undetermined. Trimming shortened V by 4 bases and J by 7 bases, and 13 bases separated the two germline ends. This CDR3 has 14 residues. In germline, CDR1 is MNHEY, CDR2 SVGAGI. Here the CDR3 DNA reads TGTGCCAGCAGTTTCGGAGATTTGGGTGAAAAACTGTTTTTT. Translating it yields CASSFGDLGEKLFF.

This clone has more than one count but fewer than ten. The CDR3 coding sequence is TGCGCCAGCAGGAGGGGGTACACCGGGGAGCTGTTTTTT. This encodes CASRRGYTGELFF. This sequence joins TRBV10-2 and TRBJ2-2, with D maybe TRBD1 (6 bases). CDR1 WSHSY and CDR2 SAAADI come from the germline V gene. Trimming shortened V by 6 bases and J by 3 bases, and 8 bases separated the two germline ends. The CDR3 has 13 amino acids.

This clone was seen once. The chain carries TRBV25-1 and TRBJ2-7; 10 bases align to TRBD1. The germline CDR1 and CDR2 sequences are MGHDK and SYGVNS. There are 17 residues in the CDR3. The ends lost 5 bases at V and 2 bases at J; junction bases unmatched: 12. The CDR3 nucleotides read TGTGCCAGCAGTCCCTCTCCGGGACAGGGGCAGACCTACGAGCAGTACTTC. Residues: CASSPSPGQGQTYEQYF.

As DNA, the CDR3 is TGCGCCAGCAGCCGCTCAGGGCAGGCTCAGGCAGATACGCAGTATTTT. Its translation: CASSRSGQAQADTQYF. This sequence joins TRBV4-1 and TRBJ2-3; maybe TRBD1 (5 bases). Germline V gene data show CDR1 as MGHRA and CDR2 as YSYEKL. V was shortened by 4 bases and J by 4 bases, with 18 bases between the two germline ends. CDR3 size: 16 residues.

The chain joins TRBV5-1 to TRBJ1-6; D is ambiguous. The V gene lost 2 bases and the J gene lost 7 bases, with 10 bases spanning the gap. This CDR3 is built from 14 residues. Germline CDR1 reads SGHRS; CDR2 reads YFSETQ. CDR3 region: CASSFRGWNSPLHF. The CDR3 coding sequence is TGCGCCAGCAGCTTCCGGGGTTGGAATTCACCCCTCCACTTT. The whole variable domain, remainder taken from reference TRBV5-1 and TRBJ1-6, is KAGVTQTPRYLIKTRGQQVTLSCSPISGHRSVSWYQQTPGQGLQFLFEYFSETQRNKGNFPGRFSGRQFSNSRSEMNVSTLELGDSALYLCASSFRGWNSPLHFGNGTRLTVT.

The J gene is TRBJ2-7, the V gene TRBV27, with 9 bases fitting TRBD2. The CDR3 consists of 13 residues. The V gene's germline CDR1 is MNHEY and CDR2 SMNVEV (reference sequence). The junction had 7 bases not matched to a gene; V was cut back by 7 bases and J by 6 bases. CDR3 in amino acids: CASMGGGASEQYF. DNA of the CDR3: TGTGCCAGCATGGGCGGGGGGGCCTCCGAGCAGTACTTC.

The chain carries TRBV2 and TRBJ2-2, with D hard to call. Trimming took off 2 bases at V and 2 bases at J, with 6 bases between the two ends. The CDR3 sequence is 14 residues long. Germline loops: CDR1 SNHLY, CDR2 FYNNEI. This CDR3 is CASSEWTNTGELFF. For the CDR3, the DNA is TGTGCCAGCAGTGAATGGACCAACACCGGGGAGCTGTTTTTT. Together with reference TRBV2 and TRBJ2-2, the CDR3 gives the full variable domain: EPEVTQTPSHQVTQMGQEVILRCVPISNHLYFYWYRQILGQKVEFLVSFYNNEISEKSEIFDDQFSVERPDGSNFTLKIRSTKLEDSAMYFCASSEWTNTGELFFGEGSRLTVL.

A single count supports this clone. The J gene is TRBJ2-7, the V gene TRBV6-1, with D perhaps assigned TRBD1 or TRBD2 (5 bases each). Trimming removed 2 bases from V and 4 bases from J, with 12 bases in between. The CDR3 is 14 residues long. Germline-derived CDR1 and CDR2 are MNHNS and SASEGT. In DNA form, the CDR3 reads TGTGCCAGCAGTGAAAACGGGGCGGGTTACGAGCAGTACTTC. Amino acids: CASSENGAGYEQYF.

This clone rates as medium-sized (0.01 to 0.1%). The rearrangement joins TRBV6-5 to TRBJ1-5; 8 bases agree with TRBD1. V dropped 6 bases and J dropped 7; count of bases not matched to a gene: 8. The CDR3 is 14 amino acids. Germline-derived CDR1 and CDR2 are MNHEY and SVGAGI. The CDR3 DNA sequence: TGTGCCAGCAGCGTACAGGGGGTTGGACAGCCCCAGCATTTT. Its protein product is CASSVQGVGQPQHF.

The V gene is TRBV28, the J gene TRBJ1-2, with TRBD1 as a possible D gene (6 bases). V was cut by 4 bases and J by 2 bases, with 14 bases left in between. Germline assignment: CDR1 MDHEN and CDR2 SYDVKM. The CDR3 is made up of 15 amino acids. In DNA, the CDR3 is TGTGCCAGCAGTTCACAGGCGGGGGGCAACTATGGCTACACCTTC. Encoded protein: CASSSQAGGNYGYTF.

This clone was picked up a small number of times. The CDR3 reads CASSQVMTGPGRREAFF. For the CDR3, the DNA is TGTGCCAGCAGCCAAGTGATGACGGGACCGGGAAGGAGGGAAGCTTTCTTT. The chain links TRBV4-2 to TRBJ1-1, with D perhaps matching TRBD1 (5 bases). V lost 1 base, J lost 8 bases, and 23 bases lay in between. From germline, CDR1 is LGHNA and CDR2 YNFKEQ. The CDR3 spans 17 residues.

This chain links TRBV6-5 with TRBJ1-2; TRBD1 aligns across 8 bases. The length of the CDR3 is 15 residues. The V gene end was trimmed by 7 bases and the J gene end by 0 bases; junction bases not matched to a gene: 7. Germline V gene sequence: CDR1 MNHEY, CDR2 SVGAGI. CDR3 protein: CASKGDRSPNYGYTF. In DNA form, the CDR3 reads TGTGCCAGCAAGGGGGACAGGTCCCCTAACTATGGCTACACCTTC.

CDR3 loop: CASSIDQGTQGNQPQHF. The CDR3 region has the DNA TGTGCCAGTAGTATAGATCAGGGGACTCAGGGGAATCAGCCCCAGCATTTT. The chain links TRBV19 to TRBJ1-5; D is possibly TRBD1 (6 bases). V lost 0 bases to trimming and J lost 4 bases, with 16 bases between them. Germline lookup yields CDR1 LNHDA and CDR2 SQIVND (reference sequence). This CDR3 contains 17 residues.

There are a few counts of this clone. The genes are TRBV5-4 and TRBJ2-6; D ambiguous. The CDR3 is made up of 15 amino acids. The germline CDR1 and CDR2 sequences are SGHNT and YYREEE (reference sequence). Trimming pared 4 bases from V and 1 base from J, leaving 9 bases between. The CDR3 nucleotides are TGTGCCAGCAGCGTACAGCTTTCTGGGGCCAACGTCCTGACTTTC. Encoded protein: CASSVQLSGANVLTF.

This chain connects TRBV18 to TRBJ1-1; D is ambiguous. V lost 1 base and J lost 0, with 6 bases in between. The CDR3 extends over 14 amino acids. From germline, CDR1 is KGHSH and CDR2 LQKENI. The CDR3 loop reads CASSPRGMNTEAFF. The CDR3 nucleotides read TGTGCCAGCTCACCACGGGGTATGAACACTGAAGCTTTCTTT.